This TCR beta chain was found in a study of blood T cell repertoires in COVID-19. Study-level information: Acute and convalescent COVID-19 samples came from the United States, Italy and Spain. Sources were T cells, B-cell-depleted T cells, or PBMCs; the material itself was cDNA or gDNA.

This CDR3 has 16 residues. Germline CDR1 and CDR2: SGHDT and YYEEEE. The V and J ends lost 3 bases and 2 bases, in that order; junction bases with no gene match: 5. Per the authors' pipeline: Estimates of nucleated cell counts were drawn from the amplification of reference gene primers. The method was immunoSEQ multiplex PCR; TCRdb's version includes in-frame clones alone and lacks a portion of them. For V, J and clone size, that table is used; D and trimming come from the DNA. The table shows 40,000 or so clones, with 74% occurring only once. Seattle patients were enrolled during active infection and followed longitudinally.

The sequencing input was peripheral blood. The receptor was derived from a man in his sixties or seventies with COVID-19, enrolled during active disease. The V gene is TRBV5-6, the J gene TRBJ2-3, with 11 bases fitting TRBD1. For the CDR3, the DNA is TGTGCCAGCAGCTGGACAGGGGGCGGGAACACAGATACGCAGTATTTT. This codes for CASSWTGGGNTDTQYF.